This T cell receptor beta chain was identified in a study of blood T cell repertoires in COVID-19. CDR3 length equals 14 residues. Deletions cut 4 bases from V and 6 bases from J, with 17 bases between. Germline V CDR1 and CDR2: SGHRS, YFSETQ. Sequenced by immunoSEQ multiplex PCR; TCRdb stores in-frame clones only, minus some. The data hold about 160,000 clones, with approximately 81% observed a single time. J is TRBJ2-7 and V is TRBV5-1; D is possibly TRBD1 (6 bases). The TCR comes from a man aged 55 to 70 who had recovered from COVID-19. Sample: PBMCs or T cells enriched from blood (not recorded which). CDR3 bases: TGCGCCAGCAGCCAACGACAGGACCCCCCCGAGCAGTACTTC. Protein product: CASSQRQDPPEQYF.